These 19 T cell receptor beta chains share one sample of origin, sequenced in a study of T cell responses to AZD1222 COVID-19 vaccine. Libraries were prepared by immunoSEQ multiplex PCR; TCRdb keeps only in-frame clonotypes and omits some of them. This table holds under 150,000 clones, 89% found once. The specimen comprised peripheral blood, sampled 28 days after the second AZD1222 dose. The receptors stem from an adult who received the AZD1222 COVID-19 vaccine.

This clone was recorded only once. Other nucleotide sequences in the sample specify the same CDR3. This chain connects TRBV30 to TRBJ2-3; 13 bases match TRBD2. Looked up from germline, CDR1 is GTSNPN and CDR2 is SVGIG (reference sequence). V lost 0 bases and J lost 2; bases outside the gene matches: 2. The CDR3 length is 16 residues. The chain's CDR3 is CAWSVGLAGFTDTQYF. The CDR3 coding sequence is TGTGCCTGGAGTGTGGGACTAGCGGGGTTCACAGATACGCAGTATTTT.

J is TRBJ1-1 and V is TRBV10-2; no reliable D call. The CDR3 has 14 residues. The germline V gene has CDR1 WSHSY and CDR2 SAAADI. V shed 6 bases and J shed 4 bases, with 15 bases lying between them. The CDR3 nucleotides are TGCGCCAGCAGAGAAGCCGGGGAAGGCACTGAAGCTTTCTTT. It is translated as CASREAGEGTEAFF.

The chain combines TRBV5-6 with TRBJ1-5; a weak D match, TRBD1 (5 bases). The germline gives CDR1 SGHDT, CDR2 YYEEEE. This CDR3 spans 15 amino acids. Trimming cost V 6 bases and J 7 bases, with 20 bases left between them. The CDR3 loop reads CASTRRRDLTQPQHF. CDR3 nucleotide sequence: TGTGCCAGCACCCGCCGAAGGGACTTAACCCAGCCCCAGCATTTT.

The rearrangement joins TRBV5-6 to TRBJ1-2; 9 bases align to TRBD1. Germline assignment: CDR1 SGHDT and CDR2 YYEEEE. The J segment lost 8 bases and the V segment lost 4 bases, leaving 9 bases of the junction unmatched. This CDR3 comprises 14 residues. Here the CDR3 DNA reads TGTGCCAGCAGCCCCCGGGACAGGGTCGGGGGCTACACCTTC. This translates into CASSPRDRVGGYTF.

The chain links TRBV7-9 to TRBJ2-3; D might be TRBD2 (6 bases). Germline lookup yields CDR1 SEHNR and CDR2 FQNEAQ (reference sequence). The V end lost 3 bases, the J end lost 6 bases, and 13 bases lay between the germline ends. This CDR3 is 14 amino acids long. The CDR3: CASSLVGSLDTQYF. Here the CDR3 DNA reads TGTGCCAGCAGCTTGGTCGGGAGTTTGGATACGCAGTATTTT.

V gene TRBV12-3 or TRBV12-4 combines with J gene TRBJ1-1; D uncertain. The V and J ends lost 6 bases and 9 bases respectively, with 17 bases between them. The length of the CDR3 is 13 residues. The CDR3 nucleotides are TGTGCCAGCAGCTCACCCCCGGCCCTTAAAGCTTTCTTT. Translated: CASSSPPALKAFF.

This sequence joins TRBV19 and TRBJ1-1; a possible D gene is TRBD1 (5 bases). This CDR3 region has 13 residues. V lost 6 bases and J 6 bases, leaving 14 bases between the germline ends. Germline assignment: CDR1 LNHDA and CDR2 SQIVND (reference sequence). The CDR3 coding sequence is TGTGCCAGTAGAGGGGTCGGGGGGGCTGAAGCTTTCTTT. This codes for CASRGVGGAEAFF.

The chain links TRBV6-2 or TRBV6-3 to TRBJ1-6, with D possibly being TRBD1 (5 bases). CDR1 and CDR2 (germline): MNHEY, SVGEGT. The V end was cut by 6 bases, the J end by 7 bases, with 16 bases between. This CDR3 is built from 15 residues. The CDR3 bases are TGTGCCAGCAGCCCCCGGGGGGTAGGGAATTCACCCCTCCACTTT. Translation: CASSPRGVGNSPLHF.

This chain joins TRBV27 and TRBJ1-1, with D maybe TRBD1 (5 bases). Looked up from germline, CDR1 is MNHEY and CDR2 is SMNVEV (reference sequence). V was trimmed by 10 bases and J by 4 bases, leaving 19 bases between them. CDR3 length: 14 residues. In nucleotides, the CDR3 is TGTGCCACCTTACCGTTGGGGGGGGGCACTGAAGCTTTCTTT. Residues: CATLPLGGGTEAFF.

V and J are TRBV10-1 and TRBJ2-2; 9 nucleotides align to TRBD2. Germline V lookup: CDR1 WNHNN, CDR2 SYGVQD (reference sequence). V dropped 6 bases and J dropped 5; count of bases not matched to a gene: 7. The CDR3 contains 15 residues. CDR3 sequence: CASSAQAGGTGELFF. The DNA of the CDR3 is TGCGCCAGCAGCGCCCAGGCGGGAGGGACCGGGGAGCTGTTTTTT.

The rearrangement links TRBV10-2 to TRBJ2-2, with D possibly TRBD2 on 6 matching bases. The germline V gene encodes CDR1 WSHSY and CDR2 SAAADI. The CDR3 runs to 13 residues. The V end lost 8 bases, the J end lost 4 bases, and 11 bases lay between the germline ends. In nucleotides, the CDR3 is TGCGCCAGCGCGTGGGACTTCACCGGGGAGCTGTTTTTT. Translated: CASAWDFTGELFF.

The V call is TRBV3-1 (or the pseudogene TRBV3-2), the J call TRBJ1-1; the match to TRBD1 covers 10 bases. Trimming removed 2 bases from V and 1 base from J; junction bases left unmatched: 7. The CDR3 extends over 17 amino acids. The V gene's germline CDR1 is LGHDT and CDR2 YNNKEL (reference sequence). DNA for the CDR3: TGTGCCAGCAGCCAATATCGGGACAGGGGATGGAACACTGAAGCTTTCTTT. This gives the protein CASSQYRDRGWNTEAFF.

The V gene is TRBV4-2, the J gene TRBJ1-1; D perhaps matches TRBD1 (5 bases). The V gene's germline CDR1 is LGHNA and CDR2 YNFKEQ. The germline V and J ends were trimmed by 0 bases and 2 bases, with 10 bases remaining between them. This CDR3 contains 15 residues. CDR3 protein: CASSQERTPNTEAFF. The CDR3 DNA reads TGTGCCAGCAGCCAAGAAAGGACACCCAACACTGAAGCTTTCTTT.

The gene calls are TRBV7-9 and TRBJ1-1; D might be TRBD1 (6 bases). The CDR3 contains 13 residues. CDR1 and CDR2 from the germline V gene are SEHNR and FQNEAQ (reference sequence). V lost 1 base, J lost 6 bases, and 9 bases lay in between. Here the CDR3 reads CASSLGDRSEAFF. Written as DNA, the CDR3 is TGTGCCAGCAGCTTAGGCGACAGGTCTGAAGCTTTCTTT.

This clone appeared many times. The sample has other DNA sequences that encode this CDR3 too. The chain uses TRBV27 and TRBJ1-5, with D possibly matching TRBD1 (5 bases). CDR1 and CDR2 (germline): MNHEY, SMNVEV (reference sequence). The V end was cut by 2 bases, the J end by 5 bases, with 7 bases between. This CDR3 is 13 amino acids long. The CDR3 loop is CASSLLGDQPQHF. CDR3 coding DNA: TGTGCCAGCAGTTTACTAGGGGATCAGCCCCAGCATTTT.

The chain employs TRBV5-1 and TRBJ2-7, with 10 bases lining up with TRBD2. CDR1 is SGHRS, CDR2 YFSETQ, per germline. The CDR3 has 16 residues. V shed 0 bases and J 2 bases; nucleotides not matched to a gene: 5. The CDR3 region is CASSLGGSGRTYEQYF. DNA for the CDR3: TGCGCCAGCAGCTTGGGGGGTAGCGGGAGGACCTACGAGCAGTACTTC.

The J gene is TRBJ1-1, the V gene TRBV7-8, with a tentative D call TRBD1 (6 bases). The CDR3 totals 14 residues. Trimming left V 4 bases short and J 8 bases short, with 17 bases between. CDR1 and CDR2 (germline): SGHVS, FQNEAQ. This chain's CDR3 is CASSSAQGGWEAFF. CDR3 nucleotides: TGTGCCAGCAGCTCGGCCCAAGGGGGTTGGGAAGCTTTCTTT.

This chain joins TRBV19 and TRBJ1-5; 11 nucleotides match TRBD1. Trimming removed 5 bases from V and 4 bases from J; junction bases left unmatched: 4. The germline V gene has CDR1 LNHDA and CDR2 SQIVND (reference sequence). The CDR3 totals 15 residues. The CDR3 loop reads CASSPDRGPNQPQHF. DNA for the CDR3: TGTGCCAGTAGTCCGGACAGGGGGCCGAATCAGCCCCAGCATTTT.

This clone was observed a handful of times. The chain joins TRBV29-1 to TRBJ1-2, with 7 nucleotides matching TRBD1. V was clipped by 6 bases and J by 5 bases; unmatched bases: 12. This CDR3 has 14 amino acids. The germline V gene has CDR1 SQVTM and CDR2 ANQGSEA. In nucleotides, the CDR3 is TGCAGCGTCCCCCAAACAGGGGACGTGTATGGCTACACCTTC. It codes for CSVPQTGDVYGYTF.